One and the same sample provided the 18 T cell receptor beta chains below, sequenced in a study of cytomegalovirus exposure and HLA in healthy donors. A multiplex PCR was run with 60 Vbeta primers and 13 Jbeta primers. Sequenced by immunoSEQ multiplex PCR; TCRdb stores in-frame clones only, minus some. The table lists about 140,000 clones, around three quarters of them singletons. Sequences were obtained from PBMCs. The receptors were sampled from a woman in her 40s in good health and CMV-seronegative.

This clone was seen more than once but under ten times. The rearrangement joins TRBV6-6 to TRBJ1-2; TRBD1 matches 8 bases. Losses at the gene ends were 5 bases for V and 6 bases for J; bases not matched to a gene: 5. Germline loops: CDR1 MNHNY, CDR2 SVGAGI (reference sequence). This CDR3 contains 13 residues. The CDR3 loop is CASSKDRANGYTF. The CDR3 coding sequence is TGTGCCAGCAGTAAGGACAGGGCGAATGGCTACACCTTC.

The rearrangement joins TRBV19 to TRBJ1-2; maybe TRBD1 (5 bases). From germline, CDR1 is LNHDA and CDR2 SQIVND (reference sequence). The V end was cut by 7 bases, the J end by 5 bases, with 11 bases between. The CDR3 sequence is 12 residues long. CDR3 protein: CASKGVGYGYTF. The CDR3 region has the DNA TGTGCCAGTAAAGGGGTGGGGTATGGCTACACCTTC.

In its sample, this clone was seen a few times. The gene calls are TRBV7-2 and TRBJ2-7, with a weak D call TRBD2 (5 bases). V lost 2 bases and J lost 0, with 11 bases in between. The germline CDR1 and CDR2 sequences are SGHTA and FQGNSA. The CDR3 sequence is 15 residues long. The CDR3 DNA follows: TGTGCCAGCAGCTTACTTAGCGCCCCCTCCTACGAGCAGTACTTC. Amino acid sequence: CASSLLSAPSYEQYF.

The rearrangement links TRBV4-1 to TRBJ2-1; no definite D call. The CDR3 is 12 amino acids. Germline loops: CDR1 MGHRA, CDR2 YSYEKL. V was pared by 4 bases and J by 7 bases, with 8 bases between. CDR3 sequence reads: CASSPSTNEQFF. The CDR3 nucleotides are TGCGCCAGCAGCCCATCTACGAATGAGCAGTTCTTC.

The rearrangement joins TRBV2 to TRBJ1-5, with TRBD1 as a possible D gene (5 bases). Germline assignment: CDR1 SNHLY and CDR2 FYNNEI. Trimming shortened V by 7 bases and J by 7 bases, and 14 bases separated the two germline ends. This CDR3 is built from 13 residues. The CDR3: CASMEGPGQPQHF. Here the CDR3 DNA reads TGTGCCAGCATGGAGGGACCAGGGCAGCCCCAGCATTTT.

The chain uses TRBV10-1 and TRBJ2-4, with 13 nucleotides matching TRBD2. The germline V gene has CDR1 WNHNN and CDR2 SYGVQD (reference sequence). The CDR3 runs 18 residues. J lost 0 bases, V lost 8 bases, and 10 bases had no gene match. Here the CDR3 reads CASPRTSGSLLAKNIQYF. The CDR3 DNA follows: TGCGCCAGCCCGAGGACTAGCGGGAGCTTACTAGCCAAAAACATTCAGTACTTC.

This clone came up once. The chain has TRBV5-1 and TRBJ1-5, with a weak D call TRBD1 (6 bases). Germline CDR1 reads SGHRS; CDR2 reads YFSETQ. CDR3 length: 15 amino acids. The germline V and J ends were trimmed by 4 bases and 5 bases, with 16 bases remaining between them. The CDR3 DNA reads TGCGCCAGCAGCCCCGCCGCGGGGGCGGATCAGCCCCAGCATTTT. Translating it yields CASSPAAGADQPQHF. Combining the CDR3 with reference TRBV5-1 and TRBJ1-5 gives the whole variable domain KAGVTQTPRYLIKTRGQQVTLSCSPISGHRSVSWYQQTPGQGLQFLFEYFSETQRNKGNFPGRFSGRQFSNSRSEMNVSTLELGDSALYLCASSPAAGADQPQHFGDGTRLSIL.

The chain uses TRBV5-1 and TRBJ2-2; 9 bases align to TRBD1. The V segment lost 0 bases and the J segment 2 bases; nucleotides outside the gene matches: 2. The CDR3 loop spans 16 amino acids. Germline lookup yields CDR1 SGHRS and CDR2 YFSETQ. DNA of the CDR3: TGCGCCAGCAGCTTGGAGACAGGGGGAAACACCGGGGAGCTGTTTTTT. Its translation is CASSLETGGNTGELFF.

J is TRBJ1-3 and V is TRBV15; 9 positions match TRBD1. The germline CDR1 and CDR2 sequences are LNHNV and YYDKDF (reference sequence). CDR3 length: 15 amino acids. V was pared by 3 bases and J by 4 bases, with 4 bases of the junction left unmatched. In nucleotides, the CDR3 is TGTGCCACCAGCAGGGACAGGGGCGCAGGAAACACCATATATTTT. It codes for CATSRDRGAGNTIYF.

The chain combines TRBV5-1 with TRBJ2-4; no reliable D call. With 0 bases removed from V and 0 bases from J, the gap between germline ends came to 7 bases. Germline V CDR1 and CDR2: SGHRS, YFSETQ. CDR3 size: 15 residues. The CDR3 protein is CASSLDSLAKNIQYF. The CDR3 DNA follows: TGCGCCAGCAGCTTGGACAGCTTAGCCAAAAACATTCAGTACTTC. The variable domain in full, with the rest retrieved from reference TRBV5-1 and TRBJ2-4, is KAGVTQTPRYLIKTRGQQVTLSCSPISGHRSVSWYQQTPGQGLQFLFEYFSETQRNKGNFPGRFSGRQFSNSRSEMNVSTLELGDSALYLCASSLDSLAKNIQYFGAGTRLSVL.

The gene calls are TRBV5-1 and TRBJ1-2; 10 bases line up with TRBD1. Losses at the gene ends were 4 bases for V and 3 bases for J; bases not matched to a gene: 6. The CDR3 is 15 amino acids. Germline V gives CDR1 SGHRS, CDR2 YFSETQ. CDR3 amino acids: CASSPIGTGDYGYTF. In nucleotides, the CDR3 is TGCGCCAGCAGCCCTATCGGGACAGGGGACTATGGCTACACCTTC.

The chain couples TRBV4-1 to TRBJ1-6; D is unclear. The CDR3 is 16 residues long. Trimming took 1 base from V and 2 from J, leaving 9 bases between them. Germline assignment: CDR1 MGHRA and CDR2 YSYEKL. CDR3 sequence reads: CASSQGEGTYNSPLHF. CDR3 bases: TGCGCCAGCAGCCAAGGTGAGGGTACCTATAATTCACCCCTCCACTTT.

The chain has TRBV19 and TRBJ1-2; 7 nucleotides agree with TRBD1. Per the germline V gene, CDR1 is LNHDA and CDR2 is SQIVND (reference sequence). The trim removed 0 bases at V and 6 bases at J, leaving 7 bases unmatched. The CDR3 loop spans 15 amino acids. As DNA, the CDR3 is TGTGCCAGTAGTATAGATCTCCAGGGGGAGGATGGCTACACCTTC. Its translation: CASSIDLQGEDGYTF.

This clone occurred a few times. V and J are TRBV4-1 and TRBJ2-7; TRBD1 matches at 10 bases. The CDR3 is 15 residues long. In germline, CDR1 is MGHRA, CDR2 YSYEKL. Trimming took 3 bases from V and 3 from J; bases not matched to a gene: 5. CDR3 DNA: TGCGCCAGCAGCCACGTCGGACAGGGGGACTACGAGCAGTACTTC. It specifies CASSHVGQGDYEQYF.

The chain uses TRBV2 and TRBJ2-7; 12 bases map to TRBD2. After removal of 0 bases from V and 3 bases from J, the junction contained 9 bases not matched to a gene. Looked up from germline, CDR1 is SNHLY and CDR2 is FYNNEI. The CDR3 consists of 18 residues. The CDR3 sequence is CASSEARLAGGRGYEQYF. The CDR3 DNA follows: TGTGCCAGCAGTGAAGCGAGGCTAGCGGGAGGGCGCGGCTACGAGCAGTACTTC.

This clone was detected only once. This chain uses TRBV30 with TRBJ2-5, with D unclear. V was clipped by 0 bases and J by 4 bases, with 9 bases between them. This CDR3 spans 13 amino acids. The V gene's germline CDR1 is GTSNPN and CDR2 SVGIG (reference sequence). CDR3 residues: CAWSVLGPETQYF. CDR3 DNA sequence: TGTGCCTGGAGTGTATTGGGCCCAGAGACCCAGTACTTC.

The V and J genes are TRBV27 and TRBJ1-5, with 9 positions matching TRBD1. After removal of 8 bases from V and 2 bases from J, the junction contained 4 bases not matched to a gene. The CDR3 is 14 amino acids. Germline V gene lookup returns CDR1 MNHEY and CDR2 SMNVEV (reference sequence). The CDR3 DNA reads TGTGCCAGCGCCGACAGGGGGGGCAATCAGCCCCAGCATTTT. The encoded protein is CASADRGGNQPQHF.

The chain uses TRBV15 and TRBJ2-3; weak D call: TRBD1 (5 bases). V was cut by 6 bases and J by 3 bases, with 13 bases left in between. The CDR3 length is 14 residues. Germline assignment: CDR1 LNHNV and CDR2 YYDKDF (reference sequence). DNA for the CDR3: TGTGCCACCAGGCAGGGCACTGGGACAGATACGCAGTATTTT. It translates to CATRQGTGTDTQYF.